The present T cell receptor (beta chain) was sequenced within a study of response to subunit inactivated influenza vaccine. TCRdb reprocessed the RT-PCR reads via MiXCR and lists one record per CDR3 protein. The sample records roughly 760,000 distinct CDR3 sequences, about 20% being singletons. This CDR3 is built from 13 residues. Per germline, CDR1 SNHLY and CDR2 FYNNEI. V lost 2 bases, J lost 6 bases, and 7 bases lay in between. The chain links TRBV2 to TRBJ2-2; no clear D. The sequence came from a man aged 45-60 years who received an inactivated influenza vaccine. The material was PBMCs from blood, obtained roughly 5 days after vaccination. The CDR3 DNA sequence: TGTGCCAGCAGTGAAATGGATCCCGGGGAGCTGTTTTTT. This sequence encodes CASSEMDPGELFF.